This T cell receptor beta chain was obtained from a study of PD-1 and CTLA-4 blockade in melanoma (dated by TCRdb to about 2021). With respect to the entire study: The study compared how PD-1 blockade and CTLA-4 blockade affected the melanoma-reactive CD8 T cell response in patients with melanoma.

According to the germline V gene (reference sequence), CDR1 reads SEHNR and CDR2 reads FQNEAQ. Trimming takes 5 bases off V and 2 bases off J; junction bases not matched to a gene: 13. The CDR3 holds 18 amino acids from the cysteine to the phenylalanine. This entry keeps only the CDR3 DNA: 54 bases, framed from base 1. As concerns this clone: Its antigen is still unknown. One base away there is no much larger clone; base qualities are not given.

Receptor amplification or capture employed the immunoSEQ multiplex PCR assay. TCRdb obtained this table from immuneACCESS and retained in-frame rearrangements with V and J assigned. These tables miss some clones; where compared with another copy, unresolved V genes account for less than half of the shortfall, and the remainder is unexplained. Recorded for this sample are some 33,000 clones; about 87% of them occurred a single time. The top ten hold more than 5.5% of the sample. This sequence was found in a human donor with melanoma. The chain is assembled from TRBV7-9 and TRBJ2-2, and 8 junctional nucleotides match TRBD1. The sample here was CD8+ T cells from peripheral blood, taken from a patient given anti-PD-1 treatment. The CDR3 here reads CASSPPHSGTGNTGELFF. The DNA sequence reads TGTGCCAGCAGCCCTCCGCACAGTGGGACAGGCAACACCGGGGAGCTGTTTTTT. Reference TRBV7-9 and TRBJ2-2 genes cover what lies past the CDR3, so the full variable domain is DTGVSQNPRHKITKRGQNVTFRCDPISEHNRLYWYRQTLGQGPEFLTYFQNEAQLEKSRLLSDRFSAERPKGSFSTLEIQRTEQGDSAMYLCASSPPHSGTGNTGELFFGEGSRLTVL.